These 18 T cell receptor beta chains came from one sample sequenced in a study of shared clonotypes between healthy human individuals. Profiled with immunoSEQ multiplex PCR; TCRdb holds only in-frame clones, not every one. The sample lists over a million clones, 70% to 80% seen once, with 0.4% to 0.55% in the top ten. Sequenced: memory CD4+ T cells from PBMCs. Subset described: CD45RA-negative fraction. These receptors were collected from a man aged 18-30 years in good health. Some clones in this sample may be carry-over from other donors' samples.

This sequence joins TRBV7-3 and TRBJ2-5; TRBD2 might be the D (6 bases). V was shortened by 6 bases and J by 5 bases, with 13 bases between the two germline ends. The germline CDR1 and CDR2 sequences are SGHTA and FQGTGA. The CDR3 extends over 13 amino acids. This CDR3 is CASSREPGETQYF. For the CDR3, the DNA is TGTGCCAGCAGTCGGGAGCCAGGGGAGACCCAGTACTTC. Looking up the rest from reference TRBV7-3 and TRBJ2-5 gives the full variable domain: GAGVSQTPSNKVTEKGKYVELRCDPISGHTALYWYRQSLGQGPEFLIYFQGTGAADDSGLPNDRFFAVRPEGSVSTLKIQRTERGDSAVYLCASSREPGETQYFGPGTRLLVL.

The sample holds a few counts of this clone. The chain couples TRBV28 to TRBJ1-5; D call uncertain. V was cut by 4 bases and J by 9 bases, with 7 bases left in between. Per germline, CDR1 MDHEN and CDR2 SYDVKM. The length of the CDR3 is 11 residues. CDR3 amino acids: CASSSIGPQHF. CDR3 nucleotide sequence: TGTGCCAGCAGTTCCATTGGGCCCCAGCATTTT.

The chain is built from TRBV27 and TRBJ2-7, with 7 nucleotides matching TRBD1. Trimming took 5 bases from V and 7 from J; bases not matched to a gene: 8. The germline V gene has CDR1 MNHEY and CDR2 SMNVEV (reference sequence). CDR3 length equals 13 residues. CDR3 bases: TGTGCCAGCAGTCCGACAGGGTACTGGGAGCAGTACTTC. Protein: CASSPTGYWEQYF.

This rearrangement joins TRBV2 to TRBJ2-6, with D possibly called TRBD1 or TRBD2 (5 bases each). From germline, CDR1 is SNHLY and CDR2 FYNNEI. The CDR3 sequence is 16 residues long. The germline V and J ends were trimmed by 8 bases and 2 bases, with 16 bases remaining between them. CDR3 sequence: CASRDGRSAGANVLTF. The CDR3 nucleotides read TGTGCCAGCCGGGACGGCCGGTCGGCTGGGGCCAACGTCCTGACTTTC.

The chain combines TRBV7-9 with TRBJ2-5; either TRBD1 or TRBD2 may supply D (5 bases each). The CDR3 runs to 12 residues. Per germline, CDR1 SEHNR and CDR2 FQNEAQ (reference sequence). The ends were cut back, 10 bases at V and 3 bases at J, with 12 bases in the middle. As DNA, the CDR3 is TGTGCCACCGGGACCCTAAAAGAGACCCAGTACTTC. Translated: CATGTLKETQYF.

In its sample, this clone was seen a few times. A much bigger clone sits one base away, suggesting this may be a read error. The chain has TRBV4-2 and TRBJ1-4; no definite D call. The CDR3 contains 11 residues. Trimming took 0 bases from V and 8 from J, leaving 1 base between them. Germline values: CDR1 LGHNA, CDR2 YNFKEQ. The CDR3 bases are TGTGCCAGCAGCCAAGAGGAAAAACTGTTTTTT. As protein: CASSQEEKLFF.

The rearrangement uses TRBV28 and TRBJ2-5; a weak D match, TRBD2 (6 bases). The germline CDR1 and CDR2 sequences are MDHEN and SYDVKM. V dropped 8 bases and J dropped 1 base, with 17 bases sitting between them. The CDR3 sequence is 15 residues long. The CDR3 sequence is CASSTTRDGQETQYF. The CDR3 DNA reads as TGTGCCAGCTCTACTACGCGGGACGGCCAAGAGACCCAGTACTTC.

Comments on this clone: The junction departs from the called germline gene at one end, perhaps through a read error. This chain connects TRBV5-1 to TRBJ2-7, with a possible D match to TRBD2 (5 bases). The germline gives CDR1 SGHRS, CDR2 YFSETQ. The CDR3 sequence is 15 residues long. The CDR3 DNA sequence: TGCGCCAGCAGCTTGAGCCCGGGAACGGCCTATGAGCAGTACTTC. Translated, it gives CASSLSPGTAYEQYF.

The rearrangement joins TRBV2 to TRBJ2-3; TRBD1 agrees at 9 bases. Germline loops: CDR1 SNHLY, CDR2 FYNNEI. The length of the CDR3 is 13 residues. With 6 bases clipped from V and 7 bases from J, the junction kept 5 bases outside the gene matches. In DNA, the CDR3 is TGTGCCAGCAGGGGACAGGGAAGGAATACGCAGTATTTT. Protein: CASRGQGRNTQYF.

The chain links TRBV5-1 to TRBJ2-7, with D possibly TRBD2 on 7 matching bases. The CDR3 runs to 15 residues. Germline CDR1 is SGHRS and CDR2 is YFSETQ. The V end was cut by 0 bases, the J end by 2 bases, with 12 bases between. Here the CDR3 reads CASSLGGGQAYEQYF. The CDR3 nucleotides read TGCGCCAGCAGCTTGGGCGGGGGCCAAGCCTACGAGCAGTACTTC. Using reference TRBV5-1 and TRBJ2-7 for the parts outside the CDR3, the full variable domain is KAGVTQTPRYLIKTRGQQVTLSCSPISGHRSVSWYQQTPGQGLQFLFEYFSETQRNKGNFPGRFSGRQFSNSRSEMNVSTLELGDSALYLCASSLGGGQAYEQYFGPGTRLTVT.

The V call is TRBV30, the J call TRBJ2-7, with 7 positions matching TRBD2. This CDR3 region has 12 residues. Trimming removed 5 bases from V and 3 bases from J; junction bases left unmatched: 4. Germline CDR1 reads GTSNPN; CDR2 reads SVGIG (reference sequence). In nucleotides, the CDR3 is TGTGCCTGGGGGCTAGCGGACTACGAGCAGTACTTC. It yields the protein CAWGLADYEQYF.

The rearrangement joins TRBV28 to TRBJ1-2, with D possibly being TRBD1 (6 bases). Germline V lookup: CDR1 MDHEN, CDR2 SYDVKM. V lost 4 bases and J 7 bases, leaving 22 bases between the germline ends. The CDR3 is made up of 16 amino acids. This CDR3 reads CASSYGGGPRIRGYTF. As DNA, the CDR3 is TGTGCCAGCAGTTATGGGGGGGGGCCACGAATTCGTGGCTACACCTTC.

V and J are TRBV27 and TRBJ2-2, with D unclear. With 3 bases removed from V and 6 bases from J, the gap between germline ends came to 5 bases. CDR1 is MNHEY, CDR2 SMNVEV, per germline (reference sequence). There are 12 residues in the CDR3. CDR3 in DNA: TGTGCCAGCAGTTTCGAGCCCGGGGAGCTGTTTTTT. Amino acids: CASSFEPGELFF.

This clone was seen just once. The junction departs from germline at one end; a sequencing error may be responsible. This chain uses TRBV5-5 with TRBJ2-2; weak D call: TRBD2 (6 bases). CDR1 and CDR2 (germline): SGHKS, YYEKEE (reference sequence). This CDR3 region has 18 residues. CDR3 sequence: CARSLVGGTIWGTGELFF. In DNA, the CDR3 is TGTGCCCGCAGCTTGGTGGGGGGAACAATCTGGGGCACCGGGGAGCTGTTTTTT.

To note about this clone: Other nucleotide sequences in the sample specify the same CDR3. The chain recombines TRBV25-1 with TRBJ1-1, with 8 bases that match TRBD1. The V gene end was trimmed by 5 bases and the J gene end by 2 bases; junction bases not matched to a gene: 4. The CDR3 covers 14 residues. Germline assignment: CDR1 MGHDK and CDR2 SYGVNS. The CDR3 nucleotides are TGTGCCAGCAGTAAGGGACAGGTTAACACTGAAGCTTTCTTT. Translating gives CASSKGQVNTEAFF.

The V and J genes are TRBV11-2 and TRBJ2-5, with no clear D. The J call may be incorrect, as the DNA end agrees better with TRBJ2-7. Germline CDR1 is SGHAT and CDR2 is FQNNGV. The CDR3 consists of 14 residues. The CDR3 here is CASSLTTTGNEQYF. CDR3 DNA: TGTGCCAGCAGCTTGACAACGACTGGAAACGAGCAGTACTTC.

The chain uses TRBV11-3 and TRBJ2-7; either TRBD1 or TRBD2 may fit D (5 bases each). The CDR3 extends over 13 amino acids. Trimming cost V 6 bases and J 6 bases, with 15 bases left between them. From germline, CDR1 is SGHNT and CDR2 YENEEA. The DNA of the CDR3 is TGTGCCAGCAGTCGGGGCGGTTCACGCGAGCAGTACTTC. Protein sequence: CASSRGGSREQYF. The full variable domain, with the rest looked up from reference TRBV11-3 and TRBJ2-7, is EAGVVQSPRYKIIEKKQPVAFWCNPISGHNTLYWYLQNLGQGPELLIRYENEEAVDDSQLPKDRFSAERLKGVDSTLKIQPAELGDSAVYLCASSRGGSREQYFGPGTRLTVT.

Remarks on this clone: Other nucleotide sequences from this sample produce the same CDR3. The chain joins TRBV6-5 to TRBJ2-7; TRBD1 matches at 11 bases. CDR1 MNHEY and CDR2 SVGAGI come from the germline V gene. Unmatched junction bases numbered 1, after V lost 2 bases and J lost 4 bases. CDR3 size: 14 residues. In nucleotides, the CDR3 is TGTGCCAGCAGTTACGGACAGGGGGCTTACGAGCAGTACTTC. It specifies CASSYGQGAYEQYF.